This TCR beta chain was found in a study of T cells after yellow fever vaccination. Turning to the study itself: SMART-Seq v4 Ultra Low Input handled preparation of low-cell-number fractions. Study outcomes and limitations: It was the secondary response that reached its peak faster, day 5 versus 15, but it was weaker. Subsequent booster samples again held most clones from primary vaccination (just under 98% CD4, about 90% CD8).

This clonotype was counted a few times. What it binds is not known. By 5'RACE template switching, TCR cDNA was produced, with a universal primer site and UMIs added in the process. MiXCR, applied by TCRdb to the 5' RACE reads, yields one record per CDR3 protein. The sample lists some 340,000 distinct CDR3 sequences, roughly 4.3% occurring once. The sample in question was PBMCs, obtained 5 days after the yellow fever booster vaccination. This receptor was identified in a man younger than 35 who received the YFV17D yellow fever vaccine.

CDR3 sequence (DNA): TGCGCCAGCAGCTCTTTAACGGGGTATGAAGCTTTCTTT. As protein: CASSSLTGYEAFF. The chain employs TRBV5-1 and TRBJ1-1; D is uncertain. Germline V gives CDR1 SGHRS, CDR2 YFSETQ. V gave up 3 bases and J gave up 7 bases, with 13 bases separating them. The CDR3 is made up of 13 amino acids.